These 31 T cell receptor beta chains share one sample of origin, sequenced in a study of cytomegalovirus exposure and HLA in healthy donors. PCR involved 60 Vbeta and 13 Jbeta primers. Libraries were prepared by immunoSEQ multiplex PCR; TCRdb keeps only in-frame clonotypes and omits some of them. The table shows some 89,000 clones, with about 85% occurring only once. Sequenced: PBMCs. The receptors derive from a man between 35 and 55 years old in good health and CMV-seropositive.

V gene TRBV5-8 combines with J gene TRBJ1-4; 7 bases fit TRBD1. This CDR3 has 15 amino acids. From germline, CDR1 is SGHTS and CDR2 YDEGEE. The junction had 5 bases not matched to a gene; V was cut back by 6 bases and J by 0 bases. The chain's CDR3 is CASKPTGATNEKLFF. DNA of the CDR3: TGTGCCAGCAAACCCACAGGGGCAACTAATGAAAAACTGTTTTTT.

About this clone: Other DNA sequences of this sample code for an identical CDR3. The gene calls are TRBV4-1 and TRBJ2-3; the D gene is possibly TRBD1 (5 bases). V dropped 0 bases and J dropped 2 bases, with 12 bases sitting between them. Germline V gene sequence: CDR1 MGHRA, CDR2 YSYEKL. The CDR3 has 16 residues. CDR3 sequence (DNA): TGCGCCAGCAGCCAAGATCGTGACAGTTCCACAGATACGCAGTATTTT. Protein product: CASSQDRDSSTDTQYF.

This chain uses TRBV7-8 with TRBJ1-4, with 9 nucleotides matching TRBD1. The CDR3 is 18 amino acids. Germline CDR1 SGHVS, CDR2 FQNEAQ. J was trimmed by 4 bases and V by 5 bases; bases with no gene match: 14. CDR3 nucleotide sequence: TGTGCCAGCAGCGATAGTTCCGGGAGGGACAGGGTTAATGAAAAACTGTTTTTT. Translation gives CASSDSSGRDRVNEKLFF. The complete variable domain, with remaining parts taken from reference TRBV7-8 and TRBJ1-4, reads GAGVSQSPRYKVAKRGQDVALRCDPISGHVSLFWYQQALGQGPEFLTYFQNEAQLDKSGLPSDRFFAERPEGSVSTLKIQRTQQEDSAVYLCASSDSSGRDRVNEKLFFGSGTQLSVL.

Points on this clone: The junction does not match germline at one end; this may be a read error. The rearrangement joins TRBV7-9 to TRBJ2-3; D gene ambiguous. Germline V gene data show CDR1 as SEHNR and CDR2 as FQNEAQ (reference sequence). CDR3 length: 11 residues. The CDR3 protein is CSSSFADTQYF. For the CDR3, the DNA is TGTTCCAGCAGCTTCGCAGATACGCAGTATTTT.

The chain uses TRBV7-9 and TRBJ2-3; 7 bases line up with TRBD2. Germline-derived CDR1 and CDR2 are SEHNR and FQNEAQ (reference sequence). With V trimmed by 0 bases and J by 0 bases, 3 bases remained unmatched. This CDR3 contains 16 residues. The CDR3 DNA is TGTGCCAGCAGCTTAGCGACTAGCTCTAGCACAGATACGCAGTATTTT. Its protein product is CASSLATSSSTDTQYF.

The V and J genes are TRBV29-1 and TRBJ2-5; TRBD1 agrees at 9 bases. The J call may be incorrect, as the DNA end agrees better with TRBJ2-7. CDR1 SQVTM and CDR2 ANQGSEA come from the germline V gene. The CDR3 covers 14 residues. CDR3 in DNA: TGCAGCGTTGAATCTCCGGGACAGGGATACGAGCAGTACTTC. It yields the protein CSVESPGQGYEQYF.

The rearrangement joins TRBV11-3 to TRBJ1-3, with a weak D call TRBD1 (6 bases). Germline CDR1 and CDR2: SGHNT and YENEEA. CDR3 length: 18 residues. V was clipped by 6 bases and J by 0 bases, with 21 bases between them. In DNA form, the CDR3 reads TGTGCCAGCAGTCCCAGAGGCACGAACAGGGACTCTGGAAACACCATATATTTT. Protein: CASSPRGTNRDSGNTIYF.

The chain has TRBV5-1 and TRBJ2-3; 13 positions agree with TRBD2. The CDR3 runs to 20 residues. J was trimmed by 1 base and V by 4 bases; bases with no gene match: 15. From germline, CDR1 is SGHRS and CDR2 YFSETQ. DNA of the CDR3: TGCGCCAGCAGCCGTACTAGTCCCGGGACTAGCGGGATCGGCACAGATACGCAGTATTTT. Translating gives CASSRTSPGTSGIGTDTQYF. Filled out from reference TRBV5-1 and TRBJ2-3, the complete variable domain reads KAGVTQTPRYLIKTRGQQVTLSCSPISGHRSVSWYQQTPGQGLQFLFEYFSETQRNKGNFPGRFSGRQFSNSRSEMNVSTLELGDSALYLCASSRTSPGTSGIGTDTQYFGPGTRLTVL.

The chain couples TRBV7-9 to TRBJ1-5; a possible D gene is TRBD1 (5 bases). The CDR3 consists of 14 residues. V was trimmed by 0 bases and J by 6 bases, leaving 9 bases between them. Germline V gene sequence: CDR1 SEHNR, CDR2 FQNEAQ (reference sequence). CDR3 in amino acids: CASSLAGASQPQHF. CDR3 in DNA: TGTGCCAGCAGCTTAGCAGGGGCTAGTCAGCCCCAGCATTTT.

V and J are TRBV2 and TRBJ1-2; 8 bases line up with TRBD1. CDR1 is SNHLY, CDR2 FYNNEI, per germline. CDR3 length: 14 residues. The junction had 6 bases not matched to a gene; V was cut back by 5 bases and J by 4 bases. The CDR3 DNA follows: TGTGCCAGCAGTACGACAGGGGCGAGCTATGGCTACACCTTC. Amino acid sequence: CASSTTGASYGYTF.

This clone has a single count. J is TRBJ1-1 and V is TRBV5-1; tentative D call: TRBD1 (5 bases). The V end was cut by 5 bases, the J end by 1 base, with 9 bases between. The CDR3 has 13 residues. CDR1 SGHRS and CDR2 YFSETQ come from the germline V gene. The CDR3 DNA follows: TGCGCCAGCAGTAGGGGAGGGAACACTGAAGCTTTCTTT. This encodes CASSRGGNTEAFF. Filled out from reference TRBV5-1 and TRBJ1-1, the complete variable domain reads KAGVTQTPRYLIKTRGQQVTLSCSPISGHRSVSWYQQTPGQGLQFLFEYFSETQRNKGNFPGRFSGRQFSNSRSEMNVSTLELGDSALYLCASSRGGNTEAFFGQGTRLTVV.

This chain joins TRBV30 and TRBJ1-2, with D unresolved. Trimming left V 3 bases short and J 0 bases short, with 5 bases between. This CDR3 has 12 amino acids. Germline CDR1 reads GTSNPN; CDR2 reads SVGIG (reference sequence). CDR3: CAWRGANYGYTF. The CDR3 DNA reads TGTGCCTGGAGGGGAGCTAACTATGGCTACACCTTC.

The rearrangement uses TRBV10-1 and TRBJ2-3; TRBD2 might be the D (6 bases). V was shortened by 2 bases and J by 6 bases, with 12 bases between the two germline ends. This CDR3 spans 14 amino acids. Germline-derived CDR1 and CDR2 are WNHNN and SYGVQD (reference sequence). This chain's CDR3 is CASSENPGRDTQYF. The CDR3 bases are TGCGCCAGCAGTGAGAATCCGGGGAGGGATACGCAGTATTTT.

V usage is TRBV5-1 and J usage is TRBJ1-1; D is possibly TRBD1 (6 bases). This CDR3 spans 14 amino acids. Germline V CDR1 and CDR2: SGHRS, YFSETQ. Trimming removed 4 bases at V and 1 base at J, with 11 bases between. DNA for the CDR3: TGCGCCAGCAGCCCGGGACACCAGAACACTGAAGCTTTCTTT. It encodes CASSPGHQNTEAFF.

This rearrangement joins TRBV4-1 to TRBJ1-1; D possibly corresponds to TRBD1 (5 bases). The CDR3 contains 16 residues. Germline values: CDR1 MGHRA, CDR2 YSYEKL. With 3 bases removed from V and 1 base from J, the gap between germline ends came to 15 bases. The CDR3 region has the DNA TGCGCCAGCAGCCACCTACCGGCAGGGTCGAACACTGAAGCTTTCTTT. Translated: CASSHLPAGSNTEAFF.

This clone occurred once. The chain has TRBV19 and TRBJ1-3; TRBD1 matches 7 bases. Trimming removed 5 bases from V and 0 bases from J; junction bases left unmatched: 4. The CDR3 has 15 residues. CDR1 and CDR2 from the germline V gene are LNHDA and SQIVND (reference sequence). This CDR3 is CASSEGTDSGNTIYF. In DNA form, the CDR3 reads TGTGCCAGTAGTGAGGGGACAGACTCTGGAAACACCATATATTTT.

This chain uses TRBV6-1 with TRBJ1-3, with D perhaps matching TRBD1 (6 bases). Deletions cut 3 bases from V and 4 bases from J, with 16 bases between. Germline V CDR1 and CDR2: MNHNS, SASEGT. This CDR3 has 16 residues. CDR3 bases: TGTGCCAGCAGTGACGGACAGCCGGGGTCCGGAAACACCATATATTTT. It translates to CASSDGQPGSGNTIYF.

In DNA form, the CDR3 reads TGTGCCAGCAGACCTAGGACAGCCAACAACTCCTACGAGCAGTACTTC. Its translation is CASRPRTANNSYEQYF. The chain is built from TRBV7-9 and TRBJ2-7, with D possibly being TRBD1 (6 bases). Between the trimmed V and J ends, which lost 6 bases and 0 bases, there was a span of 18 bases. The germline V gene encodes CDR1 SEHNR and CDR2 FQNEAQ (reference sequence). The CDR3 runs to 16 residues.

V is TRBV7-9 and J is TRBJ2-7; 8 nucleotides match TRBD2. The CDR3 is 14 residues long. J gave up 5 bases and V 5 bases, and 8 bases lay outside the gene matches. Germline values: CDR1 SEHNR, CDR2 FQNEAQ (reference sequence). This chain's CDR3 is CASSQRELLDEQYF. CDR3 bases: TGTGCCAGCAGCCAGCGGGAGCTCTTAGACGAGCAGTACTTC.

The chain joins TRBV15 to TRBJ2-1, with D possibly TRBD2 on 5 matching bases. The CDR3 length is 15 residues. CDR1 is LNHNV and CDR2 is YYDKDF in the germline V gene (reference sequence). V was shortened by 0 bases and J by 6 bases, with 12 bases between the two germline ends. For the CDR3, the DNA is TGTGCCACCAGCAGAGATTTGCTAGGACTCAATGAGCAGTTCTTC. This encodes CATSRDLLGLNEQFF. Looking up the rest from reference TRBV15 and TRBJ2-1 gives the full variable domain: DAMVIQNPRYQVTQFGKPVTLSCSQTLNHNVMYWYQQKSSQAPKLLFHYYDKDFNNEADTPDNFQSRRPNTSFCFLDIRSPGLGDTAMYLCATSRDLLGLNEQFFGPGTRLTVL.

V gene TRBV6-1 combines with J gene TRBJ1-2; the match to TRBD1 covers 10 bases. The trim removed 2 bases at V and 4 bases at J, leaving 10 bases unmatched. The length of the CDR3 is 17 residues. Germline V lookup: CDR1 MNHNS, CDR2 SASEGT. The CDR3 DNA reads as TGTGCCAGCAGTGAAAAGGGGACAGGGGCGCGACCCTATGGCTACACCTTC. The encoded protein is CASSEKGTGARPYGYTF.

The table lists this clone with a few counts. This chain links TRBV18 with TRBJ1-6, with 8 bases identical to TRBD1. CDR3 length equals 16 residues. Looked up from germline, CDR1 is KGHSH and CDR2 is LQKENI. J was trimmed by 10 bases and V by 1 base; bases with no gene match: 9. The CDR3 is CASSPLGQGAGSPLHF. The CDR3 nucleotides are TGTGCCAGCTCACCACTAGGGCAGGGGGCCGGATCACCCCTCCACTTT. Full variable domain (missing parts from reference TRBV18 and TRBJ1-6): NAGVMQNPRHLVRRRGQEARLRCSPMKGHSHVYWYRQLPEEGLKFMVYLQKENIIDESGMPKERFSAEFPKEGPSILRIQQVVRGDSAAYFCASSPLGQGAGSPLHFGNGTRLTVT.

The chain's CDR3 is CASSRGQENTEAFF. The CDR3 nucleotides read TGTGCCAGCAGCCGAGGACAGGAGAACACTGAAGCTTTCTTT. J is TRBJ1-1 and V is TRBV5-6, with 7 nucleotides matching TRBD1. CDR1 SGHDT and CDR2 YYEEEE come from the germline V gene. The V segment lost 4 bases and the J segment 1 base; nucleotides outside the gene matches: 4. The CDR3 has 14 residues.

CDR3 in DNA: TGCGCCAGCAGCCAAGTCAGAATAGCGGGGGGCACTAGCACAGATACGCAGTATTTT. Translation gives CASSQVRIAGGTSTDTQYF. V and J are TRBV4-1 and TRBJ2-3, with TRBD2 matching over 10 bases. This CDR3 comprises 19 residues. Germline trimming cut 1 base from V and 0 bases from J; bases unmatched to any gene: 10. Germline CDR1 and CDR2: MGHRA and YSYEKL.

V gene TRBV5-6 combines with J gene TRBJ2-3; possible D gene TRBD2, 5 bases. Germline values: CDR1 SGHDT, CDR2 YYEEEE. This CDR3 has 15 amino acids. Trimming left V 0 bases short and J 4 bases short, with 12 bases between. CDR3 sequence: CASSLGRVGADTQYF. The CDR3 DNA follows: TGTGCCAGCAGCTTGGGACGGGTCGGGGCAGATACGCAGTATTTT.

The CDR3: CAWSPGLKSTDTQYF. The DNA for the CDR3 is TGTGCCTGGAGCCCGGGACTAAAAAGCACAGATACGCAGTATTTT. This chain links TRBV30 with TRBJ2-3, with 7 bases that match TRBD2. V shed 3 bases and J 0 bases; nucleotides not matched to a gene: 6. The CDR3 runs to 15 residues. CDR1 GTSNPN and CDR2 SVGIG come from the germline V gene (reference sequence).

The gene calls are TRBV7-2 and TRBJ1-1; D is ambiguous. CDR1 is SGHTA and CDR2 is FQGNSA in the germline V gene. The CDR3 sequence is 14 residues long. V dropped 2 bases and J dropped 1 base, with 8 bases sitting between them. The CDR3 sequence is CASSLRRENTEAFF. CDR3 sequence (DNA): TGTGCCAGCAGCTTACGACGGGAGAACACTGAAGCTTTCTTT.

V gene TRBV27 combines with J gene TRBJ1-1; D not resolved. Germline CDR1 reads MNHEY; CDR2 reads SMNVEV (reference sequence). V lost 2 bases to trimming and J lost 0 bases, with 10 bases between them. The CDR3 is 15 residues long. This chain's CDR3 is CASSLAKSMNTEAFF. CDR3 DNA: TGTGCCAGCAGTTTAGCGAAATCCATGAACACTGAAGCTTTCTTT.

The V and J genes are TRBV7-2 and TRBJ1-4, with TRBD1 identical over 8 bases. Losses at the gene ends were 0 bases for V and 8 bases for J; bases not matched to a gene: 8. Germline lookup yields CDR1 SGHTA and CDR2 FQGNSA. The CDR3 is made up of 16 amino acids. CDR3 nucleotides: TGTGCCAGCAGCTTAGCGATCGGACAGGGAGGAGAAAAACTGTTTTTT. This gives the protein CASSLAIGQGGEKLFF. The full variable domain, rest sourced from reference TRBV7-2 and TRBJ1-4, is GAGVSQSPSNKVTEKGKDVELRCDPISGHTALYWYRQSLGQGLEFLIYFQGNSAPDKSGLPSDRFSAERTGGSVSTLTIQRTQQEDSAVYLCASSLAIGQGGEKLFFGSGTQLSVL.

This clone is a singleton in its sample. CDR3 sequence reads: CASSSSGGTHNEQFF. CDR3 in DNA: TGTGCCAGCAGCTCTAGCGGGGGGACACACAATGAGCAGTTCTTC. V and J are TRBV6-4 and TRBJ2-1; 11 nucleotides agree with TRBD2. V shed 6 bases and J 5 bases; nucleotides not matched to a gene: 6. Germline V lookup: CDR1 MRHNA, CDR2 SNTAGT. The CDR3 contains 15 residues.

V and J are TRBV5-1 and TRBJ2-5; no definite D call. This CDR3 has 16 residues. Germline CDR1 reads SGHRS; CDR2 reads YFSETQ. V lost 0 bases to trimming and J lost 0 bases, with 12 bases between them. The CDR3 sequence is CASSLGPPSNQETQYF. The DNA for the CDR3 is TGCGCCAGCAGCTTGGGGCCCCCCAGTAACCAAGAGACCCAGTACTTC.